This is a list of T cell receptor beta chains from one sample in a study of cytomegalovirus exposure and HLA in healthy donors. Sequenced by immunoSEQ multiplex PCR; TCRdb stores in-frame clones only, minus some. Of 150,000 to 200,000 clones in the sample, 80% were seen once. The sequenced sample consisted of PBMCs. Every receptor here comes from a woman aged 40 to 50 in good health and CMV-seronegative. Both conserved end residues are part of each CDR3. The size entry is marked missing in some rows and otherwise reads once, few, many or a size class.

v_call: TRBV30
clone_size: NA
j_call: TRBJ1-6
cdr3_aa: CAWSIGSRGSPLHF

v_call: TRBV28
clone_size: NA
j_call: TRBJ1-4
cdr3_aa: CASSKTGSREKLFF

v_call: TRBV27
clone_size: NA
j_call: TRBJ2-1
cdr3_aa: CASSPGRYSYNEQFF

v_call: TRBV9
clone_size: NA
j_call: TRBJ2-5
cdr3_aa: CASSQTTAVEQETQYF

v_call: TRBV7-9
clone_size: NA
j_call: TRBJ1-2
cdr3_aa: CASSFTYGTGYYTF

v_call: TRBV5-4
clone_size: NA
j_call: TRBJ1-4
cdr3_aa: CASSTRDGEGEKLFF

v_call: TRBV6-5
clone_size: NA
j_call: TRBJ2-1
cdr3_aa: CASSYNPGGPYEQFF

v_call: TRBV14
clone_size: NA
j_call: TRBJ1-2
cdr3_aa: CASSQVPVTLDYGYTF

v_call: TRBV11-2
clone_size: NA
j_call: TRBJ2-7
cdr3_aa: CASSSQKGAVYEQYF

v_call: TRBV4-2
clone_size: NA
j_call: TRBJ2-1
cdr3_aa: CASSQGRLAGVNEQFF

v_call: TRBV7-9
clone_size: NA
j_call: TRBJ2-1
cdr3_aa: CASSPRLIAGNEQFF

v_call: TRBV7-2
clone_size: NA
j_call: TRBJ2-1
cdr3_aa: CASRRTGRKMFF

v_call: TRBV7-9
clone_size: NA
j_call: TRBJ1-1
cdr3_aa: CASSYTGTEAFF

v_call: TRBV7-2
clone_size: few
j_call: TRBJ2-1
cdr3_aa: CASSLVADLYNEQFF

v_call: TRBV7-2
clone_size: NA
j_call: TRBJ1-6
cdr3_aa: CASSLSSPYNSPLHF

v_call: TRBV7-3
clone_size: few
j_call: TRBJ2-7
cdr3_aa: CASSDYGTAAPYEQYF

v_call: TRBV5-6
clone_size: NA
j_call: TRBJ2-7
cdr3_aa: CASGGLAGGEQYF

v_call: TRBV6-6
clone_size: NA
j_call: TRBJ2-7
cdr3_aa: CASSDMRGEQYF

v_call: TRBV7-9
clone_size: NA
j_call: TRBJ1-2
cdr3_aa: CASSLDRPGSHYGYTF

v_call: TRBV7-2
clone_size: NA
j_call: TRBJ1-1
cdr3_aa: CASSSHWGAEAFF

v_call: TRBV5-1
clone_size: NA
j_call: TRBJ1-1
cdr3_aa: CASSFQENTEAFF

v_call: TRBV7-2
clone_size: NA
j_call: TRBJ1-3
cdr3_aa: CASSQGLSSGNTIYF

v_call: TRBV11-1
clone_size: NA
j_call: TRBJ2-3
cdr3_aa: CASTEGFGLGRTDTQYF

v_call: TRBV5-1
clone_size: NA
j_call: TRBJ2-5
cdr3_aa: CASSFSGAKETQYF

v_call: TRBV7-2
clone_size: NA
j_call: TRBJ2-1
cdr3_aa: CASRIPGLALNEQFF

v_call: TRBV7-9
clone_size: NA
j_call: TRBJ1-5
cdr3_aa: CASSLQRQPQHF

v_call: TRBV9
clone_size: few
j_call: TRBJ1-1
cdr3_aa: CASSALSVNTEAFF

v_call: TRBV5-1
clone_size: once
j_call: TRBJ2-7
cdr3_aa: CASSLITGGTYEQYF

v_call: TRBV5-4
clone_size: NA
j_call: TRBJ2-7
cdr3_aa: CASSIAGGSSYEQYF

v_call: TRBV27
clone_size: NA
j_call: TRBJ2-7
cdr3_aa: CASSFGQVPLFLYF

v_call: TRBV5-1
clone_size: NA
j_call: TRBJ1-2
cdr3_aa: CASSLVTTGPGGYTF

v_call: TRBV4-3
clone_size: NA
j_call: TRBJ2-7
cdr3_aa: CASSLGTGGAYEQYF

v_call: TRBV4-3
clone_size: once
j_call: TRBJ1-4
cdr3_aa: CASSQEGTGSANEKLFF

v_call: TRBV5-1
clone_size: NA
j_call: TRBJ1-1
cdr3_aa: CASSLSGENTEAFF

v_call: TRBV5-1
clone_size: once
j_call: TRBJ2-5
cdr3_aa: CASSDLGLAGGPQNQETQYF

v_call: TRBV12-1
clone_size: NA
j_call: TRBJ1-2
cdr3_aa: CASSFRQCYGYTF

v_call: TRBV18
clone_size: NA
j_call: TRBJ2-3
cdr3_aa: CASSPTTSGGYSTDTQYF

v_call: TRBV4-3
clone_size: NA
j_call: TRBJ2-7
cdr3_aa: CASSQDLVVLAGAYEQYF

v_call: TRBV7-3
clone_size: NA
j_call: TRBJ2-3
cdr3_aa: CASSSGLAGGSDTQYF

v_call: TRBV7-2
clone_size: NA
j_call: TRBJ2-1
cdr3_aa: CASSLAPAGVTYNEQFF

v_call: TRBV11-2
clone_size: once
j_call: TRBJ2-1
cdr3_aa: CASSPSGISYNEQFF